The entry that follows covers one T cell receptor (beta chain) sequence. These data originate in a study of blood T cell repertoires in COVID-19. At the level of the study: The United States, Italy and Spain supplied acute and convalescent COVID-19 samples.

The protocol was immunoSEQ multiplex PCR, while the TCRdb copy is restricted to in-frame clones and leaves out a portion. Of over 200,000 clones listed, 92% are singletons. The CDR3 spans 11 residues. Germline V lookup: CDR1 GTSNPN, CDR2 SVGIG (reference sequence). Trimming pared 1 base from V and 6 bases from J, leaving 4 bases between. A Seattle source enrolled patients during active infection and followed them longitudinally. The sequencing input was peripheral blood. This receptor was identified in a man aged 60 to 69 with COVID-19, enrolled during active disease. This chain connects TRBV30 to TRBJ2-1; unclear D gene. CDR3 sequence reads: CAWSALNEQFF. In DNA form, the CDR3 reads TGTGCCTGGAGTGCCCTCAATGAGCAGTTCTTC. Full variable domain (missing parts from reference TRBV30 and TRBJ2-1): SQTIHQWPATLVQPVGSPLSLECTVEGTSNPNLYWYRQAAGRGLQLLFYSVGIGQISSEVPQNLSASRPQDRQFILSSKKLLLSDSGFYLCAWSALNEQFFGPGTRLTVL.